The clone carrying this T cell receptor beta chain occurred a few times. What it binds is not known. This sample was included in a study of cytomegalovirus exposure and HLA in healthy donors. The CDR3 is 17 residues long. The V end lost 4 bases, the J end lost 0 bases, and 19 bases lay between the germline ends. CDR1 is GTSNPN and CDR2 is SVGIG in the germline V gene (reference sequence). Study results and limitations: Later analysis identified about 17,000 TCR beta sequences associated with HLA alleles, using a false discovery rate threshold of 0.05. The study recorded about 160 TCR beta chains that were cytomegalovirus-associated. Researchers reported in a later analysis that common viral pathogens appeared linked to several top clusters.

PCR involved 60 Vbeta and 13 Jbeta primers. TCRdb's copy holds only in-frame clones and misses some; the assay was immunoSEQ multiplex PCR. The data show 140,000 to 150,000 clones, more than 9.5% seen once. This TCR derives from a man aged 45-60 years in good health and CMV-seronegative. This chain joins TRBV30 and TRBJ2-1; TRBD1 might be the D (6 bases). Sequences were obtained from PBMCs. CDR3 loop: CAWTDRARGSSYNEQFF. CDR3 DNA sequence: TGTGCCTGGACCGACCGCGCCAGGGGAAGCTCCTACAATGAGCAGTTCTTC.